Below, 7 T cell receptor beta chains from the same sample are listed, as sequenced in a study of technical replicates of blood from a handful of donors. The assay was immunoSEQ multiplex PCR, and TCRdb's table has in-frame clones only and misses some. The table includes more than 95,000 clones, 95% detected once. Sequences were obtained from T cells isolated from PBMCs. Receptors originate from a human donor in good health.

J is TRBJ2-7 and V is TRBV11-3; 7 positions match TRBD1. There are 15 residues in the CDR3. Unmatched junction bases numbered 6, after V lost 4 bases and J lost 0 bases. The germline gives CDR1 SGHNT, CDR2 YENEEA. The DNA for the CDR3 is TGTGCCAGCAGCTCCGGACAGGCCTGCTCCTACGAGCAGTACTTC. Translating it yields CASSSGQACSYEQYF. Full variable domain (outside the CDR3, taken from reference TRBV11-3 and TRBJ2-7): EAGVVQSPRYKIIEKKQPVAFWCNPISGHNTLYWYLQNLGQGPELLIRYENEEAVDDSQLPKDRFSAERLKGVDSTLKIQPAELGDSAVYLCASSSGQACSYEQYFGPGTRLTVT.

The chain joins TRBV2 to TRBJ2-2; perhaps TRBD1 as D (5 bases). CDR1 and CDR2 (germline): SNHLY, FYNNEI. This CDR3 has 15 amino acids. V was cut by 6 bases and J by 5 bases, with 16 bases left in between. The DNA for the CDR3 is TGTGCCAGCAGCGCAAATTTCCAGGGAACCGGGGAGCTGTTTTTT. Protein: CASSANFQGTGELFF.

In its sample, this clone was seen once. V gene TRBV5-8 combines with J gene TRBJ2-7, with 7 positions matching TRBD1. CDR3 length: 15 amino acids. Germline V lookup: CDR1 SGHTS, CDR2 YDEGEE. The J segment lost 2 bases and the V segment lost 0 bases, leaving 5 bases of the junction unmatched. CDR3 residues: CASSLVQGFAYEQYF. CDR3 DNA sequence: TGTGCCAGCAGCTTGGTACAGGGGTTTGCCTACGAGCAGTACTTC.

V gene TRBV10-3 combines with J gene TRBJ1-5, with unresolved D. V gave up 1 base and J gave up 4 bases, with 17 bases separating them. The germline V gene encodes CDR1 ENHRY and CDR2 SYGVKD. This CDR3 is built from 17 residues. The CDR3 bases are TGTGCCATCAGTGAGTACTCGGCCCTAGGAGGGAATCAGCCCCAGCATTTT. This codes for CAISEYSALGGNQPQHF.

The chain uses TRBV28 and TRBJ1-2; D is undetermined. Germline V gene data show CDR1 as MDHEN and CDR2 as SYDVKM. The V end was cut by 6 bases, the J end by 0 bases, with 8 bases between. This CDR3 is 13 amino acids long. Here the CDR3 reads CASSLITNYGYTF. The CDR3 nucleotides read TGTGCCAGCAGCCTAATAACTAACTATGGCTACACCTTC.

The chain combines TRBV2 with TRBJ1-2, with 7 bases fitting TRBD1. The CDR3 contains 16 residues. V was clipped by 7 bases and J by 2 bases; unmatched bases: 13. The germline V gene encodes CDR1 SNHLY and CDR2 FYNNEI. The CDR3 reads CASMFVLRTGNYGYTF. The CDR3 coding sequence is TGTGCCAGCATGTTCGTACTCCGGACAGGAAACTATGGCTACACCTTC.

The chain carries TRBV9 and TRBJ2-2, with TRBD1 matching 7 bases. The CDR3 contains 15 residues. The ends lost 4 bases at V and 4 bases at J; junction bases unmatched: 7. The germline V gene encodes CDR1 SGDLS and CDR2 YYNGEE. CDR3 coding DNA: TGTGCCAGCAGCACCGGGACAGTGGGCACCGGGGAGCTGTTTTTT. It yields the protein CASSTGTVGTGELFF.